The 18 T cell receptor beta chains below all came from one sample that was sequenced in a study of OX40 agonist ivuxolimab in advanced cancers. Libraries were prepared through the immunoSEQ multiplex PCR assay. TCRdb provides this immuneACCESS table in a form limited to in-frame rearrangements. Some clones are lacking; in checked studies, under half of them reflect an unresolved V gene, and why the rest are absent is not known. The sample records 80,000 or so clones, roughly 87% of which are singletons. The top ten constitute 0.15% to 0.2% of the sample. The specimen comprised CD4+ or CD8+ T cells sorted from blood, sampled in a trial of the OX40 agonist ivuxolimab. The origin of the receptors is an adult with an advanced solid tumor such as melanoma, head and neck, liver or kidney cancer.

The chain combines TRBV11-3 with TRBJ2-3; D unresolved. The V gene's germline CDR1 is SGHNT and CDR2 YENEEA. V was pared by 6 bases and J by 0 bases, with 7 bases between. This CDR3 region has 13 residues. This chain's CDR3 is CASSLTSTDTQYF. The CDR3 nucleotides read TGTGCCAGCAGTCTCACGAGCACAGATACGCAGTATTTT.

CDR3 nucleotide sequence: TGTGCCAGCAGCTCGGCATTTGGAAACACCATATATTTT. Translated: CASSSAFGNTIYF. This sequence joins TRBV7-7 and TRBJ1-3; D not resolved. CDR3 length: 13 amino acids. V was pared by 4 bases and J by 3 bases, with 7 bases between. Germline CDR1 SSHAT, CDR2 FNYEAQ (reference sequence). The whole variable domain, remainder taken from reference TRBV7-7 and TRBJ1-3, is GAGVSQSPRYKVTKRGQDVTLRCDPISSHATLYWYQQALGQGPEFLTYFNYEAQPDKSGLPSDRFSAERPEGSISTLTIQRTEQRDSAMYRCASSSAFGNTIYFGEGSWLTVV.

The chain combines TRBV28 with TRBJ1-1; no definite D call. V lost 6 bases and J lost 0, with 8 bases in between. Per the germline V gene, CDR1 is MDHEN and CDR2 is SYDVKM. The CDR3 loop spans 13 amino acids. Here the CDR3 DNA reads TGTGCCAGCAGAACCAGTGTGAACACTGAAGCTTTCTTT. Protein product: CASRTSVNTEAFF.

The chain employs TRBV30 and TRBJ1-3; 7 positions match TRBD1. The junction had 6 bases not matched to a gene; V was cut back by 0 bases and J by 4 bases. This CDR3 has 15 residues. The V gene's germline CDR1 is GTSNPN and CDR2 SVGIG (reference sequence). CDR3 nucleotides: TGTGCCTGGAGTGTACTCTTGGGACAGGGAAACACCATATATTTT. This codes for CAWSVLLGQGNTIYF.

The V and J genes are TRBV21-1 and TRBJ2-1; the table's D gene call, TRBD1, was not cross checked with the DNA. TRBV21-1 is listed as a pseudogene. CDR3 size: 14 residues. CDR3 DNA: TGTGCCAGCAGCAAATATCCCAGCTACAATGAGCAGTTCTTC. It yields the protein CASSKYPSYNEQFF.

The chain carries TRBV6-5 and TRBJ2-3, with 7 bases matching TRBD2. In germline, CDR1 is MNHEY, CDR2 SVGAGI. With 10 bases clipped from V and 2 bases from J, the junction kept 9 bases outside the gene matches. This CDR3 contains 14 residues. The DNA of the CDR3 is TGTGCCACCCGAAGCGGGGTTCCCACAGATACGCAGTATTTT. It codes for CATRSGVPTDTQYF.

The chain couples TRBV5-1 to TRBJ2-3; D is undetermined. Between the trimmed V and J ends, which lost 0 bases and 6 bases, there was a span of 11 bases. The length of the CDR3 is 14 residues. Germline assignment: CDR1 SGHRS and CDR2 YFSETQ. The CDR3 nucleotides read TGCGCCAGCAGCTTGGTTAGGCCCCTCGATACGCAGTATTTT. It codes for CASSLVRPLDTQYF.

The chain uses TRBV7-2 and TRBJ2-7; TRBD2 aligns across 11 bases. Germline CDR1 SGHTA, CDR2 FQGNSA. CDR3 size: 17 residues. The V segment lost 3 bases and the J segment 5 bases; nucleotides outside the gene matches: 12. CDR3 nucleotide sequence: TGTGCCAGCAGCTTGTCACCCGGTCTAGCGGGGGGCCACGAGCAGTACTTC. It specifies CASSLSPGLAGGHEQYF.

V usage is TRBV2 and J usage is TRBJ2-2; TRBD1 aligns across 7 bases. Looked up from germline, CDR1 is SNHLY and CDR2 is FYNNEI. The V gene end was trimmed by 8 bases and the J gene end by 1 base; junction bases not matched to a gene: 4. The CDR3 loop spans 14 amino acids. CDR3 region: CASHRDRNTGELFF. CDR3 DNA sequence: TGTGCCAGCCATCGGGACAGGAACACCGGGGAGCTGTTTTTT.

The chain recombines TRBV15 with TRBJ1-5; 9 bases fit TRBD1. Trimming cost V 4 bases and J 5 bases; bases outside gene matches: 6. Germline CDR1 is LNHNV and CDR2 is YYDKDF (reference sequence). This CDR3 comprises 15 residues. CDR3 amino acids: CATSTRQGGYQPQHF. As DNA, the CDR3 is TGTGCCACCAGCACCCGACAGGGGGGTTATCAGCCCCAGCATTTT. Variable domain in full (rest from reference TRBV15 and TRBJ1-5): DAMVIQNPRYQVTQFGKPVTLSCSQTLNHNVMYWYQQKSSQAPKLLFHYYDKDFNNEADTPDNFQSRRPNTSFCFLDIRSPGLGDTAMYLCATSTRQGGYQPQHFGDGTRLSIL.

The chain recombines TRBV2 with TRBJ1-1; D possibly corresponds to TRBD1 (6 bases). Trimming cost V 8 bases and J 2 bases, with 15 bases left between them. The CDR3 runs 14 residues. Germline loops: CDR1 SNHLY, CDR2 FYNNEI. The CDR3 sequence: CASRAGAGNTEAFF. The DNA for the CDR3 is TGTGCCAGCCGGGCGGGGGCAGGCAACACTGAAGCTTTCTTT.

CDR3 in DNA: TGTGCCAGCAGCTTGTTTGACAGGGACGCCTACAATGAGCAGTTCTTC. Protein product: CASSLFDRDAYNEQFF. The V call is TRBV5-6, the J call TRBJ2-1; 7 positions agree with TRBD1. The CDR3 has 16 amino acids. Germline V lookup: CDR1 SGHDT, CDR2 YYEEEE. The junction had 6 bases not matched to a gene; V was cut back by 1 base and J by 2 bases.

The chain uses TRBV19 and TRBJ1-6; D is perhaps TRBD1 (6 bases). Germline-derived CDR1 and CDR2 are LNHDA and SQIVND (reference sequence). The CDR3 has 14 amino acids. Trimming removed 7 bases from V and 6 bases from J, with 13 bases in between. This CDR3 is CASKGEQGNSPLHF. In DNA form, the CDR3 reads TGTGCCAGTAAAGGGGAACAGGGTAATTCACCCCTCCACTTT.

The chain joins TRBV4-2 to TRBJ2-2; 11 positions match TRBD2. After removal of 4 bases from V and 2 bases from J, the junction contained 6 bases not matched to a gene. Germline CDR1 and CDR2: LGHNA and YNFKEQ. There are 17 residues in the CDR3. The DNA of the CDR3 is TGTGCCAGCAGCCTCTATAGCGGGAGGGCTAACACCGGGGAGCTGTTTTTT. The encoded protein is CASSLYSGRANTGELFF.

The CDR3 here is CAWQGMESDTQYF. CDR3 bases: TGTGCCTGGCAGGGGATGGAGTCAGATACGCAGTATTTT. V gene TRBV30 combines with J gene TRBJ2-3, with D maybe TRBD1 (6 bases). The germline CDR1 and CDR2 sequences are GTSNPN and SVGIG (reference sequence). The CDR3 is made up of 13 amino acids. Trimming removed 5 bases from V and 4 bases from J, with 13 bases in between. The variable domain in full, with the rest retrieved from reference TRBV30 and TRBJ2-3, is SQTIHQWPATLVQPVGSPLSLECTVEGTSNPNLYWYRQAAGRGLQLLFYSVGIGQISSEVPQNLSASRPQDRQFILSSKKLLLSDSGFYLCAWQGMESDTQYFGPGTRLTVL.

The chain recombines TRBV19 with TRBJ1-6; a possible D gene is TRBD1 (6 bases). The CDR3 is 17 residues long. V was shortened by 5 bases and J by 4 bases, with 18 bases between the two germline ends. Germline CDR1 and CDR2: LNHDA and SQIVND (reference sequence). The CDR3 region is CASSPRPGTNYNSPLHF. CDR3 DNA sequence: TGTGCCAGTAGTCCCCGTCCAGGGACAAATTATAATTCACCCCTCCACTTT.

In this sample, this clone turned up once. The chain has TRBV2 and TRBJ2-5; D perhaps matches TRBD1 (6 bases). The CDR3 loop spans 14 amino acids. V was shortened by 2 bases and J by 4 bases, with 11 bases between the two germline ends. Germline V gives CDR1 SNHLY, CDR2 FYNNEI. CDR3 nucleotide sequence: TGTGCCAGCAGTGAAAATAGGGGGAGAGAGACCCAGTACTTC. Protein: CASSENRGRETQYF.

This chain uses TRBV5-1 with TRBJ2-5; D call uncertain. The CDR3 is 11 amino acids. The V end was cut by 1 base, the J end by 3 bases, with 1 base between. Germline V gene sequence: CDR1 SGHRS, CDR2 YFSETQ. CDR3 sequence reads: CASSLKETQYF. DNA of the CDR3: TGCGCCAGCAGCTTGAAAGAGACCCAGTACTTC.